The 23 T cell receptor beta chains presented below share a single source sample, sequenced in a study of T-cell reconstitution after alpha-beta-depleted transplantation in children. Researchers prepared the TCRbeta library using unique molecular identifiers, the study reports. TCRdb re-analysed the PCR reads in MiXCR, keeping a single row per CDR3 protein. The profile covers about 580,000 distinct CDR3 sequences, with about 21% appearing a single time and roughly 14% taken by the ten largest. Sequenced here: PBMCs, mostly from graft donor cells, sampled 360 days after TCRalphabeta/CD19-depleted stem cell transplant. All receptors derive from a boy in the first two years of life who had a stem cell transplant for acute myeloid leukemia, so the T cells may come from the graft donor.

V usage is TRBV6-2 or TRBV6-3 and J usage is TRBJ2-7; perhaps TRBD1 as D (6 bases). The CDR3 has 16 residues. Trimming left V 2 bases short and J 2 bases short, with 16 bases between. Germline V gene sequence: CDR1 MNHEY, CDR2 SVGEGT. CDR3 residues: CASSYGGTGGPYEQYF. CDR3 nucleotides: TGTGCCAGCAGTTACGGCGGTACTGGGGGCCCCTACGAGCAGTACTTC.

This clonotype has a count of ten or more. V is TRBV21-1 and J is TRBJ2-1; TRBD1 reflects the table's D call only, with no check against the DNA. TRBV21-1 is noted as a pseudogene. The CDR3 has 15 residues. In DNA, the CDR3 is TGTGCCAGCAGCAAAGAGGGGACAGGGGTAAATGAGCAGTTCTTC. This gives the protein CASSKEGTGVNEQFF.

DNA for the CDR3: TGTGCCACCAGCAGAGGAGAGAATGAGCAGTTCTTC. Translated: CATSRGENEQFF. The chain joins TRBV15 to TRBJ2-1, with unresolved D. Germline CDR1 is LNHNV and CDR2 is YYDKDF (reference sequence). This CDR3 is built from 12 residues. V lost 1 base, J lost 7 bases, and 5 bases lay in between. The complete variable domain, with remaining parts taken from reference TRBV15 and TRBJ2-1, reads DAMVIQNPRYQVTQFGKPVTLSCSQTLNHNVMYWYQQKSSQAPKLLFHYYDKDFNNEADTPDNFQSRRPNTSFCFLDIRSPGLGDTAMYLCATSRGENEQFFGPGTRLTVL.

This clonotype has just one count. The chain links TRBV7-9 to TRBJ2-1; the D gene is possibly TRBD2 (6 bases). Germline CDR1 and CDR2: SEHNR and FQNEAQ (reference sequence). There are 16 residues in the CDR3. The germline V and J ends were trimmed by 5 bases and 0 bases, with 14 bases remaining between them. CDR3 DNA: TGTGCCAGCAGCCCAAGGGACTCACCCTCCTACAATGAGCAGTTCTTC. Protein sequence: CASSPRDSPSYNEQFF.

This clonotype was found many times. For the CDR3, the DNA is TGCAGCGTTGACCGGGGAAGTGTAGCGGGGGGCCCCTACAATGAGCAGTTCTTC. Amino acid sequence: CSVDRGSVAGGPYNEQFF. The chain uses TRBV29-1 and TRBJ2-1, with 10 bases fitting TRBD2. There are 18 residues in the CDR3. CDR1 SQVTM and CDR2 ANQGSEA come from the germline V gene. V lost 3 bases to trimming and J lost 2 bases; unmatched junction nucleotides: 13.

This chain joins TRBV7-2 and TRBJ2-5; 7 bases fit TRBD1. Germline-derived CDR1 and CDR2 are SGHTA and FQGNSA. This CDR3 spans 14 amino acids. The trim removed 6 bases at V and 2 bases at J, leaving 6 bases unmatched. In nucleotides, the CDR3 is TGTGCCAGCAGGCCGGGACAGTTACAAGAGACCCAGTACTTC. Amino acids: CASRPGQLQETQYF.

This clonotype was counted at least ten times. The chain combines TRBV10-3 with TRBJ2-1; weak D call: TRBD1 (5 bases). V was clipped by 5 bases and J by 5 bases, with 7 bases between them. The CDR3 covers 12 residues. Germline loops: CDR1 ENHRY, CDR2 SYGVKD. CDR3 sequence reads: CAISRQNNEQFF. As DNA, the CDR3 is TGTGCCATCAGTCGACAGAACAATGAGCAGTTCTTC.

This clonotype was counted at least ten times. The rearrangement joins TRBV7-6 to TRBJ2-2, with 13 bases that match TRBD2. The CDR3 contains 20 residues. CDR1 SGHVS and CDR2 FNYEAQ come from the germline V gene. V shed 4 bases and J 0 bases; nucleotides not matched to a gene: 11. The CDR3, as DNA: TGTGCCAGCAGCTCCCGGACTAGCGGGGGCTCCCCTTCGAACACCGGGGAGCTGTTTTTT. Amino acids: CASSSRTSGGSPSNTGELFF.

This clonotype was counted at least ten times. The V and J genes are TRBV20-1 and TRBJ2-1, with a tentative D call TRBD1 (6 bases). This CDR3 comprises 15 residues. Trimming shortened V by 5 bases and J by 3 bases, and 17 bases separated the two germline ends. Per the germline V gene, CDR1 is DFQATT and CDR2 is SNEGSKA (reference sequence). Here the CDR3 reads CSAADPGQHYNEQFF. Written as DNA, the CDR3 is TGCAGTGCTGCGGACCCGGGACAACACTACAATGAGCAGTTCTTC.

The chain is built from TRBV5-1 and TRBJ2-2; 7 bases map to TRBD1. Germline CDR1 and CDR2: SGHRS and YFSETQ. This CDR3 is 16 amino acids long. J gave up 4 bases and V 4 bases, and 10 bases lay outside the gene matches. Written as DNA, the CDR3 is TGCGCCAGCAGCCCTGACAGGGTCGAGGTCACCGGGGAGCTGTTTTTT. This gives the protein CASSPDRVEVTGELFF.

The sample holds many counts of this clonotype. The V call is TRBV12-3 or TRBV12-4, the J call TRBJ2-1; 8 bases line up with TRBD2. The CDR3 has 17 amino acids. V lost 6 bases and J lost 5; bases outside the gene matches: 15. The CDR3 nucleotides read TGTGCCAGCAGAGCGGAGCGGGGGAGTGGGCCCGACAATGAGCAGTTCTTC. As protein: CASRAERGSGPDNEQFF.

This clonotype occurred a few times. The chain recombines TRBV29-1 with TRBJ1-2; D call uncertain. Germline V lookup: CDR1 SQVTM, CDR2 ANQGSEA. With 5 bases removed from V and 8 bases from J, the gap between germline ends came to 12 bases. CDR3 length equals 11 residues. The CDR3 DNA sequence: TGCAGCGTTTCCCGCGGGCGCGGCTACACCTTC. This sequence encodes CSVSRGRGYTF.

The chain employs TRBV4-1 and TRBJ2-7; D is ambiguous. Trimming stripped 1 base from V and 4 bases from J, with 11 bases between. Germline-derived CDR1 and CDR2 are MGHRA and YSYEKL. The CDR3 is 14 amino acids. CDR3 protein: CASSQVGTVYEQYV. CDR3 in DNA: TGCGCCAGCAGCCAAGTGGGCACAGTTTACGAGCAGTACGTC.

The chain joins TRBV6-1 to TRBJ1-1, with D maybe TRBD1 (5 bases). Germline loops: CDR1 MNHNS, CDR2 SASEGT. The CDR3 has 13 amino acids. Between the trimmed V and J ends, which lost 8 bases and 1 base, there was a span of 11 bases. The CDR3 loop is CASSRRANTEAFF. The CDR3 DNA is TGTGCCAGCTCACGCAGGGCGAACACTGAAGCTTTCTTT.

The V gene is TRBV4-1, the J gene TRBJ2-1; D unresolved. V lost 1 base to trimming and J lost 5 bases, with 15 bases between them. Per the germline V gene, CDR1 is MGHRA and CDR2 is YSYEKL. The CDR3 loop spans 16 amino acids. CDR3 sequence (DNA): TGCGCCAGCAGCCAAGGTAGTCAGACGTTTGACAATGAGCAGTTCTTC. This translates into CASSQGSQTFDNEQFF.

This clonotype was detected many times. The chain has TRBV15 and TRBJ2-1; 7 positions agree with TRBD1. V gave up 5 bases and J gave up 4 bases; unmatched junction bases: 11. In germline, CDR1 is LNHNV, CDR2 YYDKDF (reference sequence). The CDR3 totals 16 residues. The CDR3 loop is CATSGRRQGRYNEQFF. For the CDR3, the DNA is TGTGCCACCAGCGGACGCCGACAGGGCAGGTACAATGAGCAGTTCTTC.

This clonotype was detected a few times. The chain employs TRBV20-1 and TRBJ2-7; D gene uncertain. The V end lost 4 bases, the J end lost 1 base, and 11 bases lay between the germline ends. Looked up from germline, CDR1 is DFQATT and CDR2 is SNEGSKA (reference sequence). This CDR3 has 13 amino acids. The CDR3 bases are TGCAGTGCTAAAAGGCCCGGATCCTACGAGCAGTACGTC. Protein sequence: CSAKRPGSYEQYV.

This clonotype was seen at least ten times. The V gene is TRBV20-1, the J gene TRBJ1-5; D is possibly TRBD1 (6 bases). There are 16 residues in the CDR3. Trimming cost V 0 bases and J 4 bases, with 16 bases left between them. Per the germline V gene, CDR1 is DFQATT and CDR2 is SNEGSKA (reference sequence). The CDR3 spells CSARDIGMQGNQPQHF. The CDR3 nucleotides read TGCAGTGCTAGAGATATAGGAATGCAGGGGAATCAGCCCCAGCATTTT.

This clonotype is classed as medium-sized (0.01 to 0.1%). The chain joins TRBV6-2 or TRBV6-3 to TRBJ2-5; the match to TRBD2 covers 10 bases. This CDR3 is 15 amino acids long. CDR1 and CDR2 from the germline V gene are MNHEY and SVGEGT. The junction had 3 bases not matched to a gene; V was cut back by 5 bases and J by 0 bases. The CDR3 DNA sequence: TGTGCCAGCAGTGGACTAGCGGACAACCAAGAGACCCAGTACTTC. Residues: CASSGLADNQETQYF.

The chain employs TRBV27 and TRBJ2-3; D not resolved. Germline V gives CDR1 MNHEY, CDR2 SMNVEV (reference sequence). CDR3 length: 14 residues. V lost 8 bases to trimming and J lost 5 bases, with 17 bases between them. The CDR3 loop is CASGLARAVDTQYF. CDR3 in DNA: TGTGCCAGCGGGTTAGCCCGGGCGGTAGATACGCAGTATTTT.

This clonotype has a count of ten or more. The V call is TRBV18, the J call TRBJ1-5; tentative D call: TRBD1 (5 bases). V was shortened by 6 bases and J by 2 bases, with 11 bases between the two germline ends. Germline CDR1 reads KGHSH; CDR2 reads LQKENI. CDR3 size: 14 residues. Written as DNA, the CDR3 is TGTGCCAGCTCCCTTGACAGTCGCAATCAGCCCCAGCATTTT. This encodes CASSLDSRNQPQHF. Full variable domain (rest looked up from reference TRBV18 and TRBJ1-5): NAGVMQNPRHLVRRRGQEARLRCSPMKGHSHVYWYRQLPEEGLKFMVYLQKENIIDESGMPKERFSAEFPKEGPSILRIQQVVRGDSAAYFCASSLDSRNQPQHFGDGTRLSIL.

The chain joins TRBV12-3 or TRBV12-4 to TRBJ1-4; a possible D gene is TRBD1 (6 bases). This CDR3 is 14 amino acids long. The V end lost 6 bases, the J end lost 3 bases, and 11 bases lay between the germline ends. The CDR3 coding sequence is TGTGCCAGCAGCGCAGGGGATCCTAATGAAAAACTGTTTTTT. Translated, it gives CASSAGDPNEKLFF.

The chain is built from TRBV5-1 and TRBJ2-3, with D tentatively TRBD1 (5 bases). Per germline, CDR1 SGHRS and CDR2 YFSETQ. The CDR3 consists of 16 residues. V shed 0 bases and J shed 0 bases, with 11 bases lying between them. CDR3 in amino acids: CASSLGPPGSTDTQYF. The CDR3 DNA sequence: TGCGCCAGCAGCTTGGGCCCCCCAGGGAGCACAGATACGCAGTATTTT.